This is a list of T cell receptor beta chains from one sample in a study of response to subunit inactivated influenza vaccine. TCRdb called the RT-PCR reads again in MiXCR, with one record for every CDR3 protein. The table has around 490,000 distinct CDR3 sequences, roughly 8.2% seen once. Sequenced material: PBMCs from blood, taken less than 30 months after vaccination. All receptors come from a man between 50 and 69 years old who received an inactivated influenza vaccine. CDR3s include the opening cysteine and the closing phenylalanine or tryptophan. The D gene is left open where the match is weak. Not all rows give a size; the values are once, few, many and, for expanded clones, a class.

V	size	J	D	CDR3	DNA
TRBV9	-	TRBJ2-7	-	CASSVDSFYEQYF	TGTGCCAGCAGCGTAGACAGTTTCTACGAGCAGTACTTC
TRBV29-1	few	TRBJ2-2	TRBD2	CSVVSGSTGELFF	TGCAGCGTTGTAAGCGGGAGCACCGGGGAGCTGTTTTTT
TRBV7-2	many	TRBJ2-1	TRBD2	CASSLYGGAYNEQFF	TGTGCCAGCAGCTTATACGGGGGGGCCTACAATGAGCAGTTCTTC
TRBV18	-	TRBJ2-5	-	CASSPTTGIQETQYF	TGTGCCAGCTCACCAACCACAGGGATTCAGGAGACCCAGTACTTC
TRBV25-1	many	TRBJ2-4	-	CASSDGSGNLGNIQYF	TGTGCCAGCAGTGACGGTTCAGGGAATTTAGGAAACATTCAGTACTTC
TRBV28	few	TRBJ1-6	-	CASSSETGRLVYNSPLHF	TGTGCCAGCAGTTCCGAAACGGGCCGACTAGTCTATAATTCACCCCTCCACTTT
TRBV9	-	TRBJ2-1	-	CASSVGLTALNEQFF	TGTGCCAGCAGCGTAGGCCTGACAGCCTTGAATGAGCAGTTCTTC
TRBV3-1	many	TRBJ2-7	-	CASSQGRSREVYEQYF	TGTGCCAGCAGCCAAGGGAGGAGCAGGGAGGTCTACGAGCAGTACTTC
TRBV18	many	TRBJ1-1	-	CASSRTAYTEAFF	TGTGCCAGCTCACGGACAGCCTACACTGAAGCTTTCTTT
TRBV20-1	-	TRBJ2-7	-	CSARVGTSAYEQYF	TGCAGTGCTAGAGTAGGGACCAGCGCCTACGAGCAGTACTTC
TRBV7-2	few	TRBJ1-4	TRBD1	CASSPGGAGEKLFF	TGTGCCAGCAGCCCAGGGGGCGCGGGTGAAAAACTGTTTTTT
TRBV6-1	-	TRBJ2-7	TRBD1	CASSSLRQGNAYEQYF	TGTGCCAGCAGTAGCCTACGACAGGGGAACGCCTACGAGCAGTACTTC
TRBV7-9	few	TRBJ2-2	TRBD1	CASRRGQGAAGELFF	TGTGCCAGCAGACGAGGACAGGGGGCAGCCGGGGAGCTGTTTTTT
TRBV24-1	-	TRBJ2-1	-	CATSGYSGGGQFF	TGTGCCACCAGTGGTTATAGCGGCGGCGGGCAGTTCTTC
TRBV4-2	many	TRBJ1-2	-	CASSQGGRGGSNYGYTF	TGTGCCAGCAGCCAAGGGGGTCGGGGGGGCTCTAACTATGGCTACACCTTC
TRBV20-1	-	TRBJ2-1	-	CSASFHFVQFF	TGCAGTGCTAGCTTTCATTTCGTTCAGTTCTTC
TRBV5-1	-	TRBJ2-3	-	CASSLNPGTDTQYF	TGCGCCAGCAGCTTGAACCCGGGCACAGATACGCAGTATTTT